This T cell receptor beta chain was sequenced in a study of blood T cell repertoires in COVID-19. Profiling relied on immunoSEQ multiplex PCR, and the TCRdb table lists in-frame clones only, not all of them. The sample has 250,000 to 350,000 clones, around 90% seen once. There are 15 residues in the CDR3. V lost 2 bases, J lost 8 bases, and 3 bases stayed unmatched. Germline V gene data show CDR1 as SGDLS and CDR2 as YYNGEE. The TCR was taken from a woman aged 50 to 60 who had recovered from COVID-19. The sequenced sample was peripheral blood. The chain employs TRBV9 and TRBJ2-2; 13 bases match TRBD2. CDR3 bases: TGTGCCAGCAGCGTTGGACTAGCGGGGGAGGGGGAGCTGTTTTTT. Translated: CASSVGLAGEGELFF. The full variable domain, in which reference TRBV9 and TRBJ2-2 provide the parts outside the CDR3, is DSGVTQTPKHLITATGQRVTLRCSPRSGDLSVYWYQQSLDQGLQFLIQYYNGEERAKGNILERFSAQQFPDLHSELNLSSLELGDSALYFCASSVGLAGEGELFFGEGSRLTVL.